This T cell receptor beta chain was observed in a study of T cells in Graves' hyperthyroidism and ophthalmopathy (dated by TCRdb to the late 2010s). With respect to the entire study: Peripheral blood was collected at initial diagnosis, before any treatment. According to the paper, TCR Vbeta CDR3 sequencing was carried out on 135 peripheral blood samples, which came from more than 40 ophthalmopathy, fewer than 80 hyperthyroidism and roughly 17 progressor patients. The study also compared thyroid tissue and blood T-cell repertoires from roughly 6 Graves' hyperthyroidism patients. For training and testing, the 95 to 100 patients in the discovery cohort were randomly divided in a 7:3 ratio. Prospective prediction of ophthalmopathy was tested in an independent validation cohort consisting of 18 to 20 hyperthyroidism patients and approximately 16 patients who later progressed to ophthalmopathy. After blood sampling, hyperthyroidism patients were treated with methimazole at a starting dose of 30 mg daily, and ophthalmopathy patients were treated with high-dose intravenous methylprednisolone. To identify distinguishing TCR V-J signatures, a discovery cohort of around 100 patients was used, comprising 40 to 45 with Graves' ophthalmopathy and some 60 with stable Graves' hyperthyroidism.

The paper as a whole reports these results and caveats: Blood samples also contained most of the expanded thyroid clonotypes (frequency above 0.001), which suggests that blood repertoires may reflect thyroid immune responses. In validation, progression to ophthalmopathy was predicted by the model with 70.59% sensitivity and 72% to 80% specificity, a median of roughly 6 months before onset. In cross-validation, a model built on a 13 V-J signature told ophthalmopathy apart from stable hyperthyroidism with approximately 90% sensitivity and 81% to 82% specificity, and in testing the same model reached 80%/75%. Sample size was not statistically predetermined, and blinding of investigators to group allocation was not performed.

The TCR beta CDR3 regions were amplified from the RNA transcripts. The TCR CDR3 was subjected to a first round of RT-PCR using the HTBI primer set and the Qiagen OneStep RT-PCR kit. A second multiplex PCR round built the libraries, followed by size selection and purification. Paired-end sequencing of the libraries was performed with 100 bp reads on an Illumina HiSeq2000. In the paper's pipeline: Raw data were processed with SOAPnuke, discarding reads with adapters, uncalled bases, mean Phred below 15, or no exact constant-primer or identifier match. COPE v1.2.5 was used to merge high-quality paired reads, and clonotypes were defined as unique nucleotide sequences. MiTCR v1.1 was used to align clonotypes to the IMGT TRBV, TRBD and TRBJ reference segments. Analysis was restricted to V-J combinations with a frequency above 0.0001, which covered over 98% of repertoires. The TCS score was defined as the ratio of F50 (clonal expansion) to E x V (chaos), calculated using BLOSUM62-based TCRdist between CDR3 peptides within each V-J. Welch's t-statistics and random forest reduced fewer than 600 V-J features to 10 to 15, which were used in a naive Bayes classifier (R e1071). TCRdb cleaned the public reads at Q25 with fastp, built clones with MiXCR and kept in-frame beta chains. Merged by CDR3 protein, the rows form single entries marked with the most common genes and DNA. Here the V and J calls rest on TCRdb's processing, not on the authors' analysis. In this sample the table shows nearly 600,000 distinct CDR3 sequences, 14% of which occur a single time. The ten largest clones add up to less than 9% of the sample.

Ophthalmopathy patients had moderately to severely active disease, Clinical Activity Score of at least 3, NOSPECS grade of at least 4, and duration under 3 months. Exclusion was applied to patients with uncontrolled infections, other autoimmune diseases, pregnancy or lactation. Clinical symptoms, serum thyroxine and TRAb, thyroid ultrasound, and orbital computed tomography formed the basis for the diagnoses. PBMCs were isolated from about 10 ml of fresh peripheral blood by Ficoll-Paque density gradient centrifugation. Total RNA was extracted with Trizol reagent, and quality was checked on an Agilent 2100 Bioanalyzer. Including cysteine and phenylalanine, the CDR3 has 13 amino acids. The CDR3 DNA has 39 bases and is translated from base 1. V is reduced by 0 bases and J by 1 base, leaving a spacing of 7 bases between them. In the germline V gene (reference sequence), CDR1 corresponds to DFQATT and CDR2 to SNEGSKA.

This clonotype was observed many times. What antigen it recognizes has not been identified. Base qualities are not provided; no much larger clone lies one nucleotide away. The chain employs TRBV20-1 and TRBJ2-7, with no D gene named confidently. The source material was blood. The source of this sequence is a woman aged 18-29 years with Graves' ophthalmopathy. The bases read TGCAGTGCTAGAGATGCCAGATCCTACGAGCAGTACTTC. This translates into CSARDARSYEQYF.